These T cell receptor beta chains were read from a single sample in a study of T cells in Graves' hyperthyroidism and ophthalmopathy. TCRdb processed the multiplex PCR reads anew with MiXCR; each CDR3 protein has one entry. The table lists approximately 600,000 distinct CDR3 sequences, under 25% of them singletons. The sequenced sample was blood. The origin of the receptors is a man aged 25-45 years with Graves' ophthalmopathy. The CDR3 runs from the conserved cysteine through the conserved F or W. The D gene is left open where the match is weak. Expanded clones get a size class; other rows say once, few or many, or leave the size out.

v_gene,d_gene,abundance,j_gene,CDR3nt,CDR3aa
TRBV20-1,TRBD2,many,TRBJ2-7,TGCAGTGCCCCGACTAGCGGGAGACGAGAGCAGTACTTC,CSAPTSGRREQYF
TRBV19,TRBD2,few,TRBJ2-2,TGTGCCACCAAAAGGACTAGCGGGGTGAACACCGGGGAGCTGTTTTTT,CATKRTSGVNTGELFF
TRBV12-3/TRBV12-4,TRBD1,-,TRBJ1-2,TGTGCCAGCAAAAACAGGGGTGGCTACACCTTC,CASKNRGGYTF
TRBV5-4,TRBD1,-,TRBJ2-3,TGTGCCAGCAGCTTAGATGGACAGGGTGGAGATACGCAGTATTTT,CASSLDGQGGDTQYF
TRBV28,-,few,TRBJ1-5,TGTGCCAGCCGCGGTCAAGGGGGATCTTGGGATCAGCCCCAGCATTTT,CASRGQGGSWDQPQHF
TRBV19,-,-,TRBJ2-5,TGTGCCAGTAGTAACCCAGGGACGGGGACGGAGACCCAGTACTTC,CASSNPGTGTETQYF
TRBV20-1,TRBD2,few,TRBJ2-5,TGCAGTGCCCCGAAAAGACTAGCGGGAGGGGTTGAGACCCAGTACTTC,CSAPKRLAGGVETQYF
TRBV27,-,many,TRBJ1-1,TGTGCCAGCAGTCCGCTTGTGGGTGGCACTGAAGCTTTCTTT,CASSPLVGGTEAFF
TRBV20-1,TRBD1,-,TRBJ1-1,TGCAGTGGCCAAACAGGGGGCAGGGGTACTGAAGCTTTCTTT,CSGQTGGRGTEAFF
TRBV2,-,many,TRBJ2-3,TGTGCCAGCAGTGCAAATCCCAATACGCAGTATTTT,CASSANPNTQYF
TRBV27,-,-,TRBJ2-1,TGTGCCAGCAGTTTAGAGGGATGGAGCTCCTACAATGAGCAGTTCTTC,CASSLEGWSSYNEQFF
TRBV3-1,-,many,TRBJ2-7,TGTGCCAGCAGCCAAGATCGGCGACACGAGCAGTACTTC,CASSQDRRHEQYF
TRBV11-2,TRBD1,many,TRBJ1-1,TGTGCCAGCAGCTTAGGGACAGGGATGAACACTGAAGCTTTCTTT,CASSLGTGMNTEAFF
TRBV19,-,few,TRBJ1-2,TGTGCCAGTAGTTCGGGACAAATTAACTATGGCTACACCTTC,CASSSGQINYGYTF
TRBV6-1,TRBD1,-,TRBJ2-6,TGTGCCAGCAGTGATACGGGACAGGTTTACTCTGGGGCCAACGTCCTGACTTTC,CASSDTGQVYSGANVLTF
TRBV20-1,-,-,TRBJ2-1,TGCAGTGCTAGAGAAGGCGGGTACTCCTACAATGAGCAGTTCTTC,CSAREGGYSYNEQFF
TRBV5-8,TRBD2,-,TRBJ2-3,TGTGCCAGCAGCTTCCTAGCGGGAGTGGATACGCAGTATTTT,CASSFLAGVDTQYF
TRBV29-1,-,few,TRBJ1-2,TGCAGCGTTGTAACAGGAGCTAACTATGGCTACACCTTC,CSVVTGANYGYTF
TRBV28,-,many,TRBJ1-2,TGTGCCAGCAGTTTACCCCTCGGCCCGACTAACTATGGCTACACCTTC,CASSLPLGPTNYGYTF
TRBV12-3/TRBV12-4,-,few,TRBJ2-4,TGTGCCAGCAGAACGGGGGCGGCCAAAAACATTCAGTACTTC,CASRTGAAKNIQYF
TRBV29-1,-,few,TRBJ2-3,TGCAGCGTTGTGTTGGCGAGACTTAGCACAGATACGCAGTATTTT,CSVVLARLSTDTQYF
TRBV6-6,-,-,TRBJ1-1,TGTGCCAGCAGTTACTTACAGGGTTTTGGCACTGAAGCTTTCTTT,CASSYLQGFGTEAFF
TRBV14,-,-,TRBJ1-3,TGTGCCAGCAGCCGACAGTCCTCCCCTGGAAACACCATATATTTT,CASSRQSSPGNTIYF
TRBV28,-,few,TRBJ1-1,TGTGCCAGCAGCGACTTCAGGGCGGGAACTGAAGCTTTCTTT,CASSDFRAGTEAFF
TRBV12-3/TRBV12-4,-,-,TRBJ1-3,TGTGCCAGCAGTCCGGTTTGGGGGGGGGCCGGAAACACCATATATTTT,CASSPVWGGAGNTIYF
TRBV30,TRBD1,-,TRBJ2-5,TGTGCCTGGAGGGCAGGACAGGCCAATCAAGAGACCCAGTACTTC,CAWRAGQANQETQYF
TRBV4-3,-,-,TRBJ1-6,TGCGCCAGCAGCCTTTGGACGGGTAATTCACCCCTCCACTTT,CASSLWTGNSPLHF
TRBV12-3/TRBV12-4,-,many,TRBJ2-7,TGTGCCAGCAGTTTCTCACCAGGACTCCCGGAGCAGTACTTC,CASSFSPGLPEQYF
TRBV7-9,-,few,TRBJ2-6,TGTGCCAGCAGCTTCAGGGGTCTTAGAGTCTTAGGGGCCAACGTCCTGACTTTC,CASSFRGLRVLGANVLTF
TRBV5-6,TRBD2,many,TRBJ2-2,TGTGCCAGCAGCTCCCCTGGGGAGGGCCGTACCGGGGAGCTGTTTTTT,CASSSPGEGRTGELFF
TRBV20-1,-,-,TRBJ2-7,TGCAGTGCTAGAGATTTGAGAGGGGATAGCTCCTACGAGCAGTACTTC,CSARDLRGDSSYEQYF
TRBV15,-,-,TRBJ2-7,TGTGCCACCAGCCAAGAATCGAACGAGCAGTACTTC,CATSQESNEQYF
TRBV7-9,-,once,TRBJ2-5,TGTGCCAGCAGCTCCAAGATGCTAGCGCCCGAAACAAAGACCCAGTACTTC,CASSSKMLAPETKTQYF
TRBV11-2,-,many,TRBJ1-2,TGTGCCAGCCGTAGGGGGTTTGTTCGCGAACGCGGCTACACCTTC,CASRRGFVRERGYTF
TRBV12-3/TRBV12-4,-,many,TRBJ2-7,TGTGCCAGCAGTTTATGGGGAGGCGAGCAGTACTTC,CASSLWGGEQYF
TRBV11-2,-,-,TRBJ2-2,TGTGCCAGCAGCTTTTTGGCACCCCAATTTGGCCCTGACACCGGGGAGCTGTTTTTT,CASSFLAPQFGPDTGELFF
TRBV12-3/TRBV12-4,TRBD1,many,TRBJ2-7,TGTGCCAGCACCCCGGGACAGGGAATCTACGAGCAGTACTTC,CASTPGQGIYEQYF
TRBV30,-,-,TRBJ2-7,TGTGCCTGGAGTGTGGGGGTCTCCTACGAGCAGTACTTC,CAWSVGVSYEQYF
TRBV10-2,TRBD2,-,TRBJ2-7,TGCGCCAGCGGGTATGGCGGGAGATGGTCCTACGAGCAGTACTTC,CASGYGGRWSYEQYF
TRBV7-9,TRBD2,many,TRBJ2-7,TGTGCCAGCAGCTCTGGGACTAGCGGGACTTACGAGCAGTACTTC,CASSSGTSGTYEQYF
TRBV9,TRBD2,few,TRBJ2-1,TGTGCCAGCAGCGTATCACTAGCGGCCCTCAATGAGCAGTTCTTC,CASSVSLAALNEQFF
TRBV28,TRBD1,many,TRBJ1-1,TGTGCCAGCAGTTACAGGGGTCGAACTGAAGCTTTCTTT,CASSYRGRTEAFF
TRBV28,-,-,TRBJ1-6,TGTGCCAGCAGTCCAAGGGGGCCCCTCCACTTT,CASSPRGPLHF
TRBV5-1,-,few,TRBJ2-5,TGTGCCAGCAGCTTAACCTCGTCAGAGACCCAGTACTTC,CASSLTSSETQYF
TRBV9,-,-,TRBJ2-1,TGTGCCAGCAGCGTAAGGACCGGTGAGCAGTTCTTC,CASSVRTGEQFF